This TCR beta chain was captured by sequencing in a study of T cell responses to AZD1222 COVID-19 vaccine. Study-level background: Pooling of second doses given at about 4 or about 12 weeks was done.

Some clones are missing from TCRdb's copy, which holds only in-frame ones; the method was immunoSEQ multiplex PCR. The table includes approximately 97,000 clones, about four fifths detected once. Study observations and caveats: Seropositive AZD1222 recipients at baseline numbered only five or six. White British ancestry dominated among donors, who included more females, and clonal diversity was possibly underestimated. When two AZD1222 doses had been given, Spike-specific TCR breadth and depth rose.

A remark on this clone: Antigen unknown.

Germline-derived CDR1 and CDR2 are SGHNT and YYREEE (reference sequence). V was pared by 3 bases and J by 3 bases, with 9 bases of the junction left unmatched. The CDR3 length is 16 residues. The origin of this receptor is an adult in good health. Sequences were derived from peripheral blood, sampled on day 0 of AZD1222 vaccination. The chain employs TRBV5-4 and TRBJ1-3, with TRBD1 identical over 7 bases. The CDR3 is CASSSPHDRDGNTIYF. As DNA, the CDR3 is TGTGCCAGCAGCTCACCCCACGACAGGGATGGAAACACCATATATTTT.